Listed below are T cell receptor beta chains from one sample, sequenced in a study of CD8 T cells in Susac syndrome. TCRdb independently ran MiXCR on the immunoSEQ multiplex PCR reads; one entry per CDR3 protein. The sample comprises about 240,000 distinct CDR3 sequences, about 95% of which are singletons, and 0.095% to 0.12% rests with the top ten. Sequenced input: CD4+ T cells from PBMCs. The receptors shown here come from a human donor with Susac syndrome. The CDR3 runs from the conserved cysteine through the conserved F or W. A D gene is named only where the DNA matches it firmly.

length: 12; V: TRBV7-9; D: -; J: TRBJ1-1; CDR3: CASSLVGREAFF
length: 16; V: TRBV18; D: TRBD1; J: TRBJ1-5; CDR3: CASSSTGTGVGQPQHF
length: 11; V: TRBV2; D: -; J: TRBJ2-1; CDR3: CASSESRTEFF
length: 14; V: TRBV7-9; D: -; J: TRBJ2-5; CDR3: CASALHRDTETQYF
length: 16; V: TRBV7-3; D: -; J: TRBJ2-1; CDR3: CASSLRITDSYNEQFF
length: 15; V: TRBV29-1; D: -; J: TRBJ2-1; CDR3: CSVNPQGKSYNEQFF
length: 13; V: TRBV28; D: -; J: TRBJ1-1; CDR3: CASSLSWTGATFF
length: 14; V: TRBV7-3; D: -; J: TRBJ2-1; CDR3: CASSPGPASWEQFF
length: 15; V: TRBV7-9; D: TRBD2; J: TRBJ2-1; CDR3: CASSPAGASYNEQFF
length: 15; V: TRBV5-1; D: -; J: TRBJ2-1; CDR3: CASSSGQAGVWEQFF
length: 15; V: TRBV4-1; D: -; J: TRBJ1-5; CDR3: CASSQDHAGNQPQHF
length: 13; V: TRBV3-1; D: -; J: TRBJ2-7; CDR3: CASSRQGSYEQYF
length: 13; V: TRBV20-1; D: -; J: TRBJ2-5; CDR3: CSAKATGRETQYF
length: 13; V: TRBV29-1; D: TRBD2; J: TRBJ2-3; CDR3: CATVLAYTDTQYF
length: 15; V: TRBV11-1; D: -; J: TRBJ1-1; CDR3: CASSLAQGWDTEAFF
length: 14; V: TRBV3-1; D: -; J: TRBJ1-1; CDR3: CASSQGVRNTEAFF
length: 14; V: TRBV9; D: -; J: TRBJ1-1; CDR3: CASSIGVMNTEAFF
length: 14; V: TRBV18; D: -; J: TRBJ2-2; CDR3: CASSPIRNTGELFF
length: 15; V: TRBV11-2; D: -; J: TRBJ2-3; CDR3: CASSLDGIHRDTQYF
length: 13; V: TRBV29-1; D: -; J: TRBJ2-5; CDR3: CSAPDSTQETQYF
length: 14; V: TRBV20-1; D: -; J: TRBJ2-1; CDR3: CSASIQSSYNEQFF
length: 13; V: TRBV20-1; D: -; J: TRBJ1-1; CDR3: CSGLWGRETEAFF
length: 14; V: TRBV18; D: -; J: TRBJ2-1; CDR3: CASSPPSRANEQFF
length: 11; V: TRBV29-1; D: -; J: TRBJ1-2; CDR3: CSVAREYGYTF
length: 15; V: TRBV2; D: -; J: TRBJ1-5; CDR3: CASTTGLGRNQPQHF
length: 14; V: TRBV10-3; D: -; J: TRBJ2-7; CDR3: CAIRIRDNSYEQYF
length: 15; V: TRBV4-2; D: -; J: TRBJ2-1; CDR3: CASSQPPQEYNEQFF
length: 14; V: TRBV20-1; D: -; J: TRBJ2-7; CDR3: CSAREGGRGHEQYF
length: 16; V: TRBV25-1; D: TRBD2; J: TRBJ2-1; CDR3: CASSEFWAGAYNEQFF
length: 14; V: TRBV14; D: -; J: TRBJ1-1; CDR3: CASSPIYRNTEAFF
length: 13; V: TRBV30; D: -; J: TRBJ1-2; CDR3: CAWSVQTLYGYTF
length: 15; V: TRBV11-3; D: -; J: TRBJ2-6; CDR3: CASSFGKPGANVLTF
length: 15; V: TRBV28; D: TRBD1; J: TRBJ1-1; CDR3: CASSSLGQGGTEAFF
length: 15; V: TRBV5-1; D: -; J: TRBJ1-2; CDR3: CASSSPLDGLGGYTF
length: 15; V: TRBV5-1; D: -; J: TRBJ1-1; CDR3: CASSGPNVGKTEAFF
length: 15; V: TRBV29-1; D: -; J: TRBJ1-5; CDR3: CSVGGVGGLNQPQHF
length: 10; V: TRBV30; D: -; J: TRBJ1-2; CDR3: CAWSSRGYTF
length: 16; V: TRBV7-2; D: -; J: TRBJ2-1; CDR3: CASTLRPQPSYNEQFF
length: 14; V: TRBV30; D: -; J: TRBJ1-3; CDR3: CAWTFKALGNTIYF
length: 16; V: TRBV18; D: -; J: TRBJ2-6; CDR3: CASSLGWTTGANVLTF
length: 13; V: TRBV30; D: -; J: TRBJ1-2; CDR3: CAWSVSLNYGYTF
length: 13; V: TRBV29-1; D: -; J: TRBJ2-7; CDR3: CSVGRTATYEQYF
length: 15; V: TRBV3-1; D: TRBD2; J: TRBJ2-1; CDR3: CASSQLAGRPNEQFF
length: 14; V: TRBV9; D: -; J: TRBJ1-1; CDR3: CASSTRQRNTEAFF
length: 13; V: TRBV10-1; D: TRBD1; J: TRBJ2-7; CDR3: CASSGGQGYEQYF
length: 14; V: TRBV20-1; D: TRBD2; J: TRBJ2-1; CDR3: CSAGLAGVGNEQFF
length: 14; V: TRBV6-5; D: -; J: TRBJ2-3; CDR3: CASNYRDGRDTQYF
length: 15; V: TRBV5-1; D: TRBD1; J: TRBJ1-5; CDR3: CASTENGQEGQPQHF
length: 13; V: TRBV29-1; D: -; J: TRBJ2-7; CDR3: CSVRRTTRGEQYF